The next 24 T cell receptor beta chains were all read from a single sample in a study of OX40 agonist ivuxolimab in advanced cancers. Generated by immunoSEQ multiplex PCR, the TCRdb table keeps only in-frame clones and is missing some. The repertoire holds 55,000 to 85,000 clones, roughly 85% seen once, with around 0.75% in the top ten. This sample comprised CD4+ or CD8+ T cells sorted from blood, obtained in a trial of the OX40 agonist ivuxolimab. All receptors come from an adult with an advanced solid tumor such as melanoma, head and neck, liver or kidney cancer.

This clone appeared a single time. The rearrangement links TRBV11-2 to TRBJ2-7; D possibly corresponds to TRBD1 (7 bases). Trimming cost V 1 base and J 2 bases, with 18 bases left between them. This CDR3 contains 17 residues. CDR1 and CDR2 from the germline V gene are SGHAT and FQNNGV. The CDR3 here is CASSLVSGGQTPYEQYF. As DNA, the CDR3 is TGTGCCAGCAGCTTAGTATCCGGGGGACAGACTCCCTACGAGCAGTACTTC.

The rearrangement uses TRBV7-9 and TRBJ2-1; D may match TRBD1 or TRBD2 (6 bases each). The CDR3 length is 14 residues. The ends were cut back, 3 bases at V and 3 bases at J, with 9 bases in the middle. The germline gives CDR1 SEHNR, CDR2 FQNEAQ (reference sequence). CDR3 amino acids: CASSFGGSYNEQFF. In nucleotides, the CDR3 is TGTGCCAGCAGCTTCGGGGGCAGCTACAATGAGCAGTTCTTC.

The chain couples TRBV19 to TRBJ1-3; weak D call: TRBD1 (5 bases). Germline CDR1 LNHDA, CDR2 SQIVND (reference sequence). CDR3 size: 13 residues. V dropped 6 bases and J dropped 6 bases, with 12 bases sitting between them. CDR3 amino acids: CASRGTTANTIYF. The CDR3 DNA reads TGTGCCAGTAGGGGGACGACCGCAAACACCATATATTTT.

V gene TRBV13 combines with J gene TRBJ2-7, with D maybe TRBD1 (5 bases). V was pared by 5 bases and J by 3 bases, with 8 bases between. The length of the CDR3 is 12 residues. Germline CDR1 reads PRHDT; CDR2 reads FYEKMQ (reference sequence). The CDR3 sequence is CASSVQGYEQYF. Here the CDR3 DNA reads TGTGCCAGCAGCGTTCAGGGCTACGAGCAGTACTTC.

The chain carries TRBV11-2 and TRBJ2-5, with D possibly called TRBD1 or TRBD2 (6 bases each). Germline V gene data show CDR1 as SGHAT and CDR2 as FQNNGV. The CDR3 runs 15 residues. V was clipped by 4 bases and J by 5 bases, with 17 bases between them. CDR3 in DNA: TGTGCCAGCAGCTCCCCGGGGGCCTTTTCGGAGACCCAGTACTTC. It yields the protein CASSSPGAFSETQYF.

This clone came up once. The V gene is TRBV30, the J gene TRBJ2-7; TRBD1 might be the D (6 bases). There are 14 residues in the CDR3. V was cut by 2 bases and J by 7 bases, with 18 bases left in between. Germline V gives CDR1 GTSNPN, CDR2 SVGIG (reference sequence). The DNA of the CDR3 is TGTGCCTGGAGTCGGCAGGGGAACCGGGGTGAGCAGTACTTC. Its protein product is CAWSRQGNRGEQYF.

The chain links TRBV7-6 to TRBJ2-1; TRBD2 aligns across 8 bases. This CDR3 is 16 amino acids long. J gave up 0 bases and V 0 bases, and 1 base lay outside the gene matches. Germline-derived CDR1 and CDR2 are SGHVS and FNYEAQ. For the CDR3, the DNA is TGTGCCAGCAGCTTAGCCGGGACTAGCTCCTACAATGAGCAGTTCTTC. This sequence encodes CASSLAGTSSYNEQFF.

This chain connects TRBV4-3 to TRBJ2-1, with TRBD2 matching 8 bases. The CDR3 length is 18 residues. Germline V gene sequence: CDR1 LGHNA, CDR2 YSLEER. J lost 1 base, V lost 0 bases, and 8 bases had no gene match. The CDR3 protein is CASSQDVPSGHSYNEQFF. CDR3 nucleotide sequence: TGCGCCAGCAGCCAAGATGTCCCTAGCGGGCATTCCTACAATGAGCAGTTCTTC.

The chain is built from TRBV6-6 and TRBJ1-2; TRBD1 agrees at 7 bases. This CDR3 is built from 13 residues. V lost 6 bases, J lost 8 bases, and 9 bases stayed unmatched. Per the germline V gene, CDR1 is MNHNY and CDR2 is SVGAGI (reference sequence). The CDR3 is CASSFTGESGYTF. In DNA form, the CDR3 reads TGTGCCAGCAGCTTCACAGGGGAGTCCGGCTACACCTTC.

The rearrangement links TRBV28 to TRBJ2-7; TRBD1 matches 8 bases. V was clipped by 6 bases and J by 4 bases; unmatched bases: 8. This CDR3 spans 14 amino acids. Germline CDR1 reads MDHEN; CDR2 reads SYDVKM. CDR3 coding DNA: TGTGCCAGCAGGCGCTCAGGGGGCCCATACGAGCAGTACTTC. Amino acid sequence: CASRRSGGPYEQYF. Supplemented by reference TRBV28 and TRBJ2-7, the full variable domain reads DVKVTQSSRYLVKRTGEKVFLECVQDMDHENMFWYRQDPGLGLRLIYFSYDVKMKEKGDIPEGYSVSREKKERFSLILESASTNQTSMYLCASRRSGGPYEQYFGPGTRLTVT.

The chain joins TRBV9 to TRBJ2-7; weak D call: TRBD2 (5 bases). Germline V gene data show CDR1 as SGDLS and CDR2 as YYNGEE. The CDR3 loop spans 15 amino acids. The V end was cut by 6 bases, the J end by 2 bases, with 18 bases between. This chain's CDR3 is CASNRNGEPTYEQYF. The CDR3 DNA follows: TGTGCCAGCAACCGTAACGGGGAACCCACCTACGAGCAGTACTTC.

The chain recombines TRBV5-1 with TRBJ2-7, with D perhaps matching TRBD1 (5 bases). Deletions cut 0 bases from V and 4 bases from J, with 20 bases between. CDR1 SGHRS and CDR2 YFSETQ come from the germline V gene. This CDR3 has 17 residues. The DNA for the CDR3 is TGCGCCAGCAGCTTGGGCTATCCGCCAGGGATGGGGTACGAGCAGTACTTC. This sequence encodes CASSLGYPPGMGYEQYF.

The V call is TRBV7-2, the J call TRBJ2-7; D uncertain. Trimming removed 1 base from V and 3 bases from J, with 10 bases in between. Germline CDR1 reads SGHTA; CDR2 reads FQGNSA. The CDR3 spans 14 residues. CDR3 sequence reads: CASSLEGLIYEQYF. The CDR3 region has the DNA TGTGCCAGCAGCTTAGAGGGCCTCATCTACGAGCAGTACTTC. The full variable domain, its missing parts supplied by reference TRBV7-2 and TRBJ2-7, is GAGVSQSPSNKVTEKGKDVELRCDPISGHTALYWYRQSLGQGLEFLIYFQGNSAPDKSGLPSDRFSAERTGGSVSTLTIQRTQQEDSAVYLCASSLEGLIYEQYFGPGTRLTVT.

The V call is TRBV10-2, the J call TRBJ2-3; tentatively, D is TRBD1 or TRBD2 (5 bases each). V shed 8 bases and J shed 3 bases, with 21 bases lying between them. The CDR3 is 16 amino acids. CDR1 and CDR2 (germline): WSHSY, SAAADI. DNA for the CDR3: TGCGCCAGCTGGGACCGTCTGGGGAAGGGTACAGATACGCAGTATTTT. Its protein is CASWDRLGKGTDTQYF.

The chain carries TRBV27 and TRBJ1-2; maybe TRBD1 (6 bases). Trimming cost V 0 bases and J 4 bases, with 15 bases left between them. This CDR3 comprises 16 residues. The germline gives CDR1 MNHEY, CDR2 SMNVEV (reference sequence). The CDR3 sequence is CASSLSGTQGTYGYTF. Written as DNA, the CDR3 is TGTGCCAGCAGTTTATCGGGGACACAGGGTACCTATGGCTACACCTTC.

This sequence joins TRBV11-2 and TRBJ2-7; D call uncertain. Germline CDR1 SGHAT, CDR2 FQNNGV. This CDR3 spans 16 amino acids. V gave up 0 bases and J gave up 2 bases, with 14 bases separating them. Here the CDR3 DNA reads TGTGCCAGCAGCTTAGACGCTCGGCGGAGCCCCTACGAGCAGTACTTC. Its protein product is CASSLDARRSPYEQYF. The whole variable domain, remainder taken from reference TRBV11-2 and TRBJ2-7, is EAGVAQSPRYKIIEKRQSVAFWCNPISGHATLYWYQQILGQGPKLLIQFQNNGVVDDSQLPKDRFSAERLKGVDSTLKIQPAKLEDSAVYLCASSLDARRSPYEQYFGPGTRLTVT.

This rearrangement joins TRBV7-9 to TRBJ2-3, with 10 bases that match TRBD1. The germline CDR1 and CDR2 sequences are SEHNR and FQNEAQ (reference sequence). There are 15 residues in the CDR3. The V gene end was trimmed by 3 bases and the J gene end by 2 bases; junction bases not matched to a gene: 2. The CDR3, as DNA: TGTGCCAGCAGCTTCGACAGGGGGCTCACAGATACGCAGTATTTT. Translating it yields CASSFDRGLTDTQYF.

The rearrangement links TRBV19 to TRBJ2-2; D is uncertain. Germline V gives CDR1 LNHDA, CDR2 SQIVND (reference sequence). Trimming removed 5 bases from V and 4 bases from J, with 11 bases in between. The CDR3 extends over 14 amino acids. The CDR3 region has the DNA TGTGCCAGTAGTGAGCGAGCTGGCACCGGGGAGCTGTTTTTT. Residues: CASSERAGTGELFF.

This clone was picked up one time. This chain connects TRBV5-6 to TRBJ2-3; D could derive from TRBD1 or TRBD2 (6 bases each). The germline V gene has CDR1 SGHDT and CDR2 YYEEEE. The CDR3 runs 12 residues. Trimming cost V 3 bases and J 8 bases, with 10 bases left between them. The CDR3 here is CASSYRGVTQYF. CDR3 nucleotides: TGTGCCAGCAGCTATAGGGGGGTTACGCAGTATTTT.

The CDR3 DNA is TGCAGCGATGACAGGGGGCATGACTATGGCTACACCTTC. This codes for CSDDRGHDYGYTF. The gene calls are TRBV29-1 and TRBJ1-2; 10 bases are shared with TRBD1. After removal of 7 bases from V and 3 bases from J, the junction contained 5 bases not matched to a gene. Germline V gene sequence: CDR1 SQVTM, CDR2 ANQGSEA. The CDR3 has 13 amino acids. The full variable domain, rest sourced from reference TRBV29-1 and TRBJ1-2, is SAVISQKPSRDICQRGTSLTIQCQVDSQVTMMFWYRQQPGQSLTLIATANQGSEATYESGFVIDKFPISRPNLTFSTLTVSNMSPEDSSIYLCSDDRGHDYGYTFGSGTRLTVV.

This clone has a handful of counts. The chain links TRBV2 to TRBJ2-2; D is perhaps TRBD2 (6 bases). Germline CDR1 reads SNHLY; CDR2 reads FYNNEI. There are 16 residues in the CDR3. V lost 7 bases and J 0 bases, leaving 15 bases between the germline ends. DNA for the CDR3: TGTGCCAGCACTCGGCCAGCGGGCGCGAACACCGGGGAGCTGTTTTTT. Its protein is CASTRPAGANTGELFF.

The genes are TRBV27 and TRBJ2-5; 10 nucleotides align to TRBD2. The trim removed 5 bases at V and 3 bases at J, leaving 9 bases unmatched. From germline, CDR1 is MNHEY and CDR2 SMNVEV (reference sequence). CDR3 length: 16 residues. DNA for the CDR3: TGTGCCAGCAGTCAAACCCCGGGACTAGCGAAAGAGACCCAGTACTTC. This encodes CASSQTPGLAKETQYF.

The chain combines TRBV5-1 with TRBJ1-5; TRBD1 aligns across 10 bases. Germline V gene sequence: CDR1 SGHRS, CDR2 YFSETQ. V shed 4 bases and J 5 bases; nucleotides not matched to a gene: 3. This CDR3 spans 14 amino acids. The CDR3 region has the DNA TGCGCCAGCAGCCTGGACAGGGGGGATCAGCCCCAGCATTTT. This gives the protein CASSLDRGDQPQHF.

V usage is TRBV11-2 and J usage is TRBJ1-1, with a possible D match to TRBD1 (5 bases). The CDR3 length is 14 residues. The germline V and J ends were trimmed by 5 bases and 1 base, with 11 bases remaining between them. Germline CDR1 SGHAT, CDR2 FQNNGV. This CDR3 reads CASSPGRGNTEAFF. CDR3 nucleotides: TGTGCCAGCAGCCCGGGACGGGGGAACACTGAAGCTTTCTTT.